This T cell receptor (beta chain) was identified in a study of blood T cell repertoires in COVID-19. Authors' data handling: Estimation of nucleated cell counts relied on the amplification of reference gene primers. Sequencing was performed with immunoSEQ multiplex PCR; in TCRdb, only in-frame clones are kept and a portion is missing. V, J and clone size are those of that table, while D and trimming were read from the DNA. The top ten hold 1.9% of the sample, which has some 250,000 clones, approximately 83% seen once. CDR3 length equals 15 residues. Germline V gene lookup returns CDR1 SGDLS and CDR2 YYNGEE. V shed 4 bases and J shed 9 bases, with 22 bases lying between them.

The source is a woman aged 50 to 60 who had recovered from COVID-19. The sample consisted of PBMCs or T cells enriched from blood (not recorded which). V usage is TRBV9 and J usage is TRBJ1-2; D is perhaps TRBD1 (6 bases). This CDR3 reads CASSLMGKGDDRYTF. The CDR3 DNA is TGTGCCAGCAGCCTTATGGGTAAGGGGGACGATCGCTACACCTTC.